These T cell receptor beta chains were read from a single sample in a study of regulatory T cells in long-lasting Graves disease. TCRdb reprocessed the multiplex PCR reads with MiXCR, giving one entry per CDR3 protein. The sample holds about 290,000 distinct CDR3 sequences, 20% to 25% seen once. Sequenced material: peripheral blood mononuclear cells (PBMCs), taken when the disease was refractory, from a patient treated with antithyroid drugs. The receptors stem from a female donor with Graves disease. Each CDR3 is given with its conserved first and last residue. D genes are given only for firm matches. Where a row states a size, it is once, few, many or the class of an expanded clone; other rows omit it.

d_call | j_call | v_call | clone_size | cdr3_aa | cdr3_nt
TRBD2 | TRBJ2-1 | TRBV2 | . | CASSLITSGDLEQFF | TGTGCCAGCAGTCTAATAACTAGCGGGGACCTAGAGCAGTTCTTC
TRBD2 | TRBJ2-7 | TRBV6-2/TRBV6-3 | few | CASGPAGGPLEQYF | TGTGCCAGCGGACCAGCGGGAGGGCCCCTCGAGCAGTACTTC
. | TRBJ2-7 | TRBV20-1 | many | CSAEQANGAYEQYF | TGCAGTGCCGAGCAGGCTAACGGAGCCTACGAGCAGTACTTC
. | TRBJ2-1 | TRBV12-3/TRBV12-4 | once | CASSLVPSCDEQFF | TGTGCCAGCAGTTTGGTCCCGTCTTGCGATGAGCAGTTCTTC
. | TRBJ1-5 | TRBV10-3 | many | CASKQGTGNQPQHF | TGTGCCTCGAAACAGGGTACGGGCAATCAGCCCCAGCATTTT
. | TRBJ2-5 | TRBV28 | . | CASSLFLRGGTQYF | TGTGCCAGCAGTCTATTTCTCAGGGGTGGGACCCAGTACTTC
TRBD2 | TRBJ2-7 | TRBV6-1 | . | CASTTSSGLAGSGQYF | TGTGCCAGCACTACCTCGTCGGGACTAGCGGGTAGCGGGCAGTACTTC
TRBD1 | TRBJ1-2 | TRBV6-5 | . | CASSYSVGTGSGYTF | TGTGCCAGCAGTTACTCGGTCGGGACAGGGTCTGGCTACACCTTC
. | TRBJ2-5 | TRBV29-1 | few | CSVLAGSAQETQYF | TGCAGCGTTCTGGCAGGGAGCGCCCAAGAGACCCAGTACTTC
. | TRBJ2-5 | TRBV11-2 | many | CASSLGPFPETQYF | TGTGCCAGCAGCTTAGGGCCATTTCCAGAGACCCAGTACTTC
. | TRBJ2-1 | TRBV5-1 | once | CASSLEAPRLGNEQFF | TGCGCCAGCAGCTTGGAAGCTCCCCGGTTGGGTAATGAGCAGTTCTTC
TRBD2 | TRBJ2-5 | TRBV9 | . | CASSQDPAGGRETQCF | TGTGCCAGCAGCCAAGATCCAGCGGGGGGTAGGGAGACCCAGTGCTTC
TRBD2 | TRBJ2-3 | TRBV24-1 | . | CATSDLTSGSEADTQYF | TGTGCCACCAGTGATTTGACTAGCGGGTCCGAGGCGGATACGCAGTATTTT
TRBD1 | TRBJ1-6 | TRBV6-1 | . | CASKTGTGNSPLHF | TGTGCCAGCAAGACCGGGACAGGGAATTCACCCCTCCACTTT
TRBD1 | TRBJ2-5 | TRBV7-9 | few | CASSIDRAGQETQYF | TGTGCCAGCAGCATCGACAGGGCTGGCCAAGAGACCCAGTACTTC
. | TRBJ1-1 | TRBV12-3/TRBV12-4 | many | CASSLGIDRQAFF | TGTGCCAGCAGTTTAGGGATCGACAGGCAAGCTTTCTTT
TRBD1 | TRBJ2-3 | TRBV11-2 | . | CASSVTGGSNSGDTQYF | TGTGCCAGCAGCGTTACAGGGGGCAGCAATTCGGGAGATACGCAGTATTTT
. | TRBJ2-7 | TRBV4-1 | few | CASSQDPGLVGQYEQYF | TGCGCCAGCAGCCAAGATCCTGGACTAGTCGGACAGTACGAGCAGTACTTC
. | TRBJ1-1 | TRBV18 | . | CASSPEGLQDTEAFF | TGTGCCAGCTCACCGGAGGGACTACAGGACACTGAAGCTTTCTTT
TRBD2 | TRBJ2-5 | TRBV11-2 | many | CASSHPAGAGETQYF | TGTGCCAGCAGCCACCCGGCGGGAGCAGGGGAGACCCAGTACTTC
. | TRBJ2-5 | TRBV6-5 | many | CASSYGSETQYF | TGTGCCAGCAGTTACGGAAGTGAGACCCAGTACTTC
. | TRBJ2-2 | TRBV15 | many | CATQRFPTGELFF | TGTGCCACCCAACGGTTCCCCACCGGGGAGCTGTTTTTT
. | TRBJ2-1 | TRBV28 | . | CASSLASRNNEQFF | TGTGCCAGCAGTTTGGCTAGCCGAAACAATGAGCAGTTCTTC
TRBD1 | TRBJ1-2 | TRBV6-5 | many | CASSYLNRGAGVVYTF | TGTGCCAGCAGTTACCTAAACAGGGGAGCCGGAGTCGTCTACACCTTC
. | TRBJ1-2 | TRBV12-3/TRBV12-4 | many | CASSLRTVNYGYTF | TGTGCCAGCAGTCTCCGGACGGTAAACTATGGCTACACCTTC
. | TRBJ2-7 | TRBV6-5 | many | CASSYTTYGEQYF | TGTGCCAGCAGTTATACAACCTACGGAGAGCAGTACTTC
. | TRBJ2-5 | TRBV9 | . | CASSFGAAQETQYF | TGCGCCAGCAGCTTCGGGGCAGCCCAAGAGACCCAGTACTTC
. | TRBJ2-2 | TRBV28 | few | CASRDRAGPGELFF | TGTGCCAGCCGAGACAGGGCGGGACCCGGGGAGCTGTTTTTT
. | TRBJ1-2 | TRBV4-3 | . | CASSQDPRAGGYGYTF | TGCGCCAGCAGCCAAGATCCACGCGCCGGGGGCTATGGCTACACCTTC
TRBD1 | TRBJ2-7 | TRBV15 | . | CATSRDLGTGWNERYF | TGTGCCACCAGCAGAGACCTCGGGACAGGGTGGAACGAGCGGTACTTC
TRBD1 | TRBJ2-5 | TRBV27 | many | CASSHGQGAGETQYF | TGTGCCAGCAGTCACGGACAGGGGGCGGGAGAGACCCAGTACTTC
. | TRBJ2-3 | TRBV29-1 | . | CSAGKQGDGTQYF | TGCAGCGCCGGGAAGCAGGGAGACGGTACGCAGTATTTT
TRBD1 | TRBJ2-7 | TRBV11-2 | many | CASSPTGGLPYEQYF | TGTGCCAGCAGCCCGACAGGGGGCTTACCCTACGAGCAGTACTTC
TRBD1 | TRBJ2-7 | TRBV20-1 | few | CSADDRGAYEQYF | TGCAGTGCTGACGACAGGGGGGCCTACGAGCAGTACTTC
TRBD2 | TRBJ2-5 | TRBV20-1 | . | CSARASGREETQYF | TGCAGTGCTAGGGCAAGCGGGAGGGAAGAGACCCAGTACTTC
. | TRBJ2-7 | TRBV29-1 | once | CSAGDTSYEQYF | TGCAGCGCCGGGGACACCTCCTACGAGCAGTACTTC
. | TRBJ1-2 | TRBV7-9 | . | CASSLYEGYTF | TGTGCCAGCAGCTTATATGAGGGCTACACCTTC
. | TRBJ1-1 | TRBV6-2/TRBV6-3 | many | CASSYSGTVNTEAFF | TGTGCCAGCAGTTACTCAGGGACTGTGAACACTGAAGCTTTCTTT
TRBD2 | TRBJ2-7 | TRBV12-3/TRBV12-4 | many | CARNRAGGPHRSFYEQYF | TGTGCCAGAAACAGAGCGGGGGGGCCGCACCGTTCCTTCTACGAGCAGTACTTC
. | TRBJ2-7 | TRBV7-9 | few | CASSRDSLSEQYF | TGTGCCAGCAGCCGAGACAGTCTTAGCGAGCAGTACTTC
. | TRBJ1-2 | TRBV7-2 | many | CASSLVRGNYGYTF | TGTGCCAGCAGCTTAGTTCGGGGAAACTATGGCTACACCTTC
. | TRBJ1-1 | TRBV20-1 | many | CSPATRNTEAFF | TGCAGTCCAGCGACAAGGAACACTGAAGCTTTCTTT
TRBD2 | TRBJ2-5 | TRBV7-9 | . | CASSFSVAGGETQYF | TGTGCCAGCAGCTTCAGTGTAGCGGGAGGTGAGACCCAGTACTTC
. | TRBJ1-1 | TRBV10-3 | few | CAIQVGMNTEAFF | TGTGCCATCCAAGTGGGGATGAACACTGAAGCTTTCTTT
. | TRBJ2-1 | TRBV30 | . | CAWRGQGEVGGRDGRYRNEQFF | TGTGCCTGGAGAGGTCAGGGGGAGGTTGGGGGGCGCGACGGGAGGTATCGGAATGAGCAGTTCTTC
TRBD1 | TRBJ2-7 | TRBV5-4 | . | CASSRGPGTGAYEQYF | TGTGCCAGCAGCCGCGGACCCGGGACAGGGGCCTACGAGCAGTACTTC
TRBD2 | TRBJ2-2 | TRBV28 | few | CASSFWSSGTTRELFF | TGTGCCAGCAGTTTCTGGTCTAGCGGGACCACCAGGGAGCTGTTTTTT
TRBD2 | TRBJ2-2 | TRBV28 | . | CASSLAGESGELFF | TGTGCCAGCAGTCTAGCGGGAGAGTCCGGGGAGCTGTTTTTT
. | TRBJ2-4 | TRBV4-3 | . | CASSQDFGGIQYF | TGCGCCAGCAGCCAAGATTTTGGGGGCATTCAGTACTTC
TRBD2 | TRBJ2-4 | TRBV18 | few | CASPPPMREADIQYF | TGTGCCAGCCCACCACCGATGCGGGAGGCGGACATTCAGTACTTC
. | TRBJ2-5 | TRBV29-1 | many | CSGTREETQYF | TGCAGCGGGACCAGGGAAGAGACCCAGTACTTC
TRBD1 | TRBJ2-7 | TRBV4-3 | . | CASSHRGQGMSYEQYF | TGCGCCAGCAGCCACCGCGGACAGGGGATGTCCTACGAGCAGTACTTC
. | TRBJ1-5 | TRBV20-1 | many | CSVLEGDQPQHF | TGCAGTGTCCTGGAGGGGGATCAGCCCCAGCATTTT
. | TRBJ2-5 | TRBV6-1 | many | CATHGGGRLQETQYF | TGTGCCACCCACGGAGGGGGCCGCTTACAAGAGACCCAGTACTTC
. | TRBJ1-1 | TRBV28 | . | CASMRGGPLTEAFF | TGTGCCAGCATGAGGGGGGGCCCCCTCACTGAAGCTTTCTTT
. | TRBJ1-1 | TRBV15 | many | CATSRDINSNTEAFF | TGTGCCACCAGCAGAGACATCAATTCGAACACTGAAGCTTTCTTT
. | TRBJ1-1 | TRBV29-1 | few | CSVEQTAGDTEAFF | TGCAGCGTGGAGCAGACGGCGGGTGACACTGAAGCTTTCTTT
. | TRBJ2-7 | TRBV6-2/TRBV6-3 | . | CASSAMGGGSYEQYF | TGTGCCAGCAGCGCTATGGGGGGCGGCTCCTACGAGCAGTACTTC
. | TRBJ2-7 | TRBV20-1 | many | CSANELARNEQYF | TGCAGTGCTAATGAGCTAGCCCGGAACGAGCAGTACTTC